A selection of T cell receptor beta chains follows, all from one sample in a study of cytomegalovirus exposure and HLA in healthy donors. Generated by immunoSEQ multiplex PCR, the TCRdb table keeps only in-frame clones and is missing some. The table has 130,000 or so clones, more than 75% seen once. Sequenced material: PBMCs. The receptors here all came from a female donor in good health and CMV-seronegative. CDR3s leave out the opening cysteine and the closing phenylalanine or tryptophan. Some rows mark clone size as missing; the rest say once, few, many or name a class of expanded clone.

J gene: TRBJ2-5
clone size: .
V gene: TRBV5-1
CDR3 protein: ASSFAGQETQY

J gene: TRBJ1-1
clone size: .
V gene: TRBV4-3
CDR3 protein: ASSQDQGTEAF

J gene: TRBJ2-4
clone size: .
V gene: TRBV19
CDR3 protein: ASSIERDRDKNIQY

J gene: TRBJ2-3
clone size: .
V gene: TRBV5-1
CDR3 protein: ASSLRQGRVTQY

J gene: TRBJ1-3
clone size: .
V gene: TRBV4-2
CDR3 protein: ASSQEVRPGNTIY

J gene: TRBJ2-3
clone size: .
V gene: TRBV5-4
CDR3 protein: ASSAQGRGTDTQY

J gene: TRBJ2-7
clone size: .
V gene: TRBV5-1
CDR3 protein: ASSLDLGTGRGRY

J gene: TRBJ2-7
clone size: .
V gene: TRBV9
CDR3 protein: ASSVQGAEYEQY

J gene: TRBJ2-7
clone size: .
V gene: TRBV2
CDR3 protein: ASTGLVFYEQY

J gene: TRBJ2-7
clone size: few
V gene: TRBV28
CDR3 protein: ASSPSEAGGNYEQY

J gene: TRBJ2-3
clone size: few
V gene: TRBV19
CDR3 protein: ASRTGYSVDTQY

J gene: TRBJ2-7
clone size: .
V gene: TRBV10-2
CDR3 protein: ASSETGTSSYEQY

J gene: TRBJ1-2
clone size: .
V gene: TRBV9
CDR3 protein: ASSVEGGGYT

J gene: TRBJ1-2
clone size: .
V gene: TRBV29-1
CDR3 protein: SVNREKNYGYT

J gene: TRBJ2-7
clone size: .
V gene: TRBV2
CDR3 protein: ASRQGLSEDYEQY

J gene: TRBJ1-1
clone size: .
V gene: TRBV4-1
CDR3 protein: ASSPYPRERAEAF

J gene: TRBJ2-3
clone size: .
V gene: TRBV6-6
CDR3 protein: ASGGQGRRTDTQY

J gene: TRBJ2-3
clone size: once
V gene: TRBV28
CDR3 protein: ASSLAGETQY

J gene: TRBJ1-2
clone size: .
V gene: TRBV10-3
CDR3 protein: AISGTGSEGYT

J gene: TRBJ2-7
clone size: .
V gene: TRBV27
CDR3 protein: ASSSHLGEQY

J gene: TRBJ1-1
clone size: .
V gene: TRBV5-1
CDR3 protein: ASSLAPGGLNEAF

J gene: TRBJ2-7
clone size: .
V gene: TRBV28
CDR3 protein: ASSFKRTLSYEQY

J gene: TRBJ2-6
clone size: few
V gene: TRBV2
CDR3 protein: ASGASGANVLT

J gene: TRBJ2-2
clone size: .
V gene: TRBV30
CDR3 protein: AWGANTGELF

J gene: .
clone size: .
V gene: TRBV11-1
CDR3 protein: ASSLGSLNEQY

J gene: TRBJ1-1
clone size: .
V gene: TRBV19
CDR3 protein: ASSSNTEAF

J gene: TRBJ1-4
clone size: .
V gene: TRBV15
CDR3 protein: ATSGGDSQEKLF

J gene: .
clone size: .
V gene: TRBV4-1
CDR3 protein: ASSQEGAGGYEQY

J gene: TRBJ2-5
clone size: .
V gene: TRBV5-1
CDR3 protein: ASSSQGRKDETQY

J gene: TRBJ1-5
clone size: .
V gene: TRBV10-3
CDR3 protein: AISVGQSNQPQH

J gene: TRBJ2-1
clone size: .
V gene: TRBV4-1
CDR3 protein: ASSQVGGTYNEQF

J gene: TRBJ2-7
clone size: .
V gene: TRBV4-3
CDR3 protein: ASSQGRDRFSYEQY

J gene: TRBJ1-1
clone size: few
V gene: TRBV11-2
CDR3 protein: ASSLTTGQNTEAF

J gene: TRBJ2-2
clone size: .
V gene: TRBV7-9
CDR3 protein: ASSFGAGELF

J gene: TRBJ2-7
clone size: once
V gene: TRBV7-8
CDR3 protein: ASSKTGTLGYEQY

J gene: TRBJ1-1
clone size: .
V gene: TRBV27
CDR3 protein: ASSLKGHTEAF

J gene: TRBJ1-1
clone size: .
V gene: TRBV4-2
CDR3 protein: ASSQEGVSTTEAF

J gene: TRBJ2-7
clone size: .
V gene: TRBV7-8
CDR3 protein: ASRSTGSGEQY

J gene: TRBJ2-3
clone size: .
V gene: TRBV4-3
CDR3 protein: AKAARGGSGETDTQY

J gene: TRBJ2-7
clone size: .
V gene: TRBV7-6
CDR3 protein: ASSSSSGRGSEQY

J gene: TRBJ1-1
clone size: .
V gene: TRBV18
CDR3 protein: ASSPRAGPMNTEAF

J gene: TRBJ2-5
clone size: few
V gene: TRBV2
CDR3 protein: ASTGGAGETQY